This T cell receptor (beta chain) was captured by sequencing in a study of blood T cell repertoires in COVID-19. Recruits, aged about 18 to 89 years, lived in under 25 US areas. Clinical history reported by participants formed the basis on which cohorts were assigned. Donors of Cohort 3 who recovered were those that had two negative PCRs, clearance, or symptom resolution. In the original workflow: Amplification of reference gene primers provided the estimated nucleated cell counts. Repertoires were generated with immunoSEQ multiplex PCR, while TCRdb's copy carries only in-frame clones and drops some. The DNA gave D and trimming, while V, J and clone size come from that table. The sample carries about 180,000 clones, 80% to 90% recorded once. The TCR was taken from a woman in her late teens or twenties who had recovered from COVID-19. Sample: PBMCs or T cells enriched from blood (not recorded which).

The CDR3 reads CASRWTSGQYEQYF. The CDR3 DNA follows: TGCGCCAGCAGGTGGACTAGCGGACAATACGAGCAGTACTTC. The V and J genes are TRBV5-1 and TRBJ2-7; 10 positions match TRBD2. From germline, CDR1 is SGHRS and CDR2 YFSETQ. This CDR3 spans 14 amino acids. With 5 bases clipped from V and 4 bases from J, the junction kept 6 bases outside the gene matches.